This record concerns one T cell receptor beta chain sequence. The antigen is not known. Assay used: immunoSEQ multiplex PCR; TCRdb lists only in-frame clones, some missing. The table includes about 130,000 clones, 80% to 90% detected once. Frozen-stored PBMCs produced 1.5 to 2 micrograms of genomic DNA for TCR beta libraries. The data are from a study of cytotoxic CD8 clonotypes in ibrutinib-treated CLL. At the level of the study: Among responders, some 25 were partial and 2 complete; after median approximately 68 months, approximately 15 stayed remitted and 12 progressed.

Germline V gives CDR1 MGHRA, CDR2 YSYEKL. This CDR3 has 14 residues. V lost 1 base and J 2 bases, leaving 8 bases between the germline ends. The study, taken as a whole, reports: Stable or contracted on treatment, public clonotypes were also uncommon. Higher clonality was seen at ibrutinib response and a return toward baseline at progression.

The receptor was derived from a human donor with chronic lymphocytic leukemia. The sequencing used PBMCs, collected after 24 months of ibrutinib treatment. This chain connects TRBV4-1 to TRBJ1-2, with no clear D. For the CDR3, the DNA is TGCGCCAGCAGCCAAGCCACATTGAACTATGGCTACACCTTC. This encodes CASSQATLNYGYTF.